This T cell receptor (beta chain) originates from a study of T-cell memory formation after mild COVID-19. The study's findings and limits: Researchers report contracting CD4+ clones mostly in CM and EM, with CD8+ clones in EMRA.

Comment on this clonotype: Its antigen is undetermined.

Germline V gives CDR1 MNHEY, CDR2 SVGEGT. V was pared by 4 bases and J by 0 bases, with 15 bases between. The CDR3 loop spans 17 amino acids. TCRdb ran MiXCR on the 5' RACE reads and lists one entry per CDR3 protein. The sample lists under 250,000 distinct CDR3 sequences; around 25% were seen once. This sequence joins TRBV6-2 or TRBV6-3 and TRBJ1-4; TRBD1 is a possible D gene (5 bases). Sequencing was carried out using PBMCs or a T cell subset sorted from them (not recorded which). This sequence was found in an adult woman who had mild COVID-19 (a few samples of this study predate the infection). Cell type and time point are not known. The CDR3, as DNA: TGTGCCAGCAGTTCCGTTGGGGACTATCCAACTAATGAAAAACTGTTTTTT. Protein sequence: CASSSVGDYPTNEKLFF.